One T cell receptor (beta chain) is described in this entry. The CDR3 consists of 15 residues. J lost 6 bases, V lost 0 bases, and 7 bases had no gene match. The V gene's germline CDR1 is MGHDK and CDR2 SYGVNS. This sample is part of a study of blood T cell repertoires in COVID-19. Background on the study: Collection of acute and convalescent COVID-19 samples took place in the United States, Italy and Spain.

Per the authors' pipeline: Estimates of nucleated cell counts were drawn from the amplification of reference gene primers. The repertoire was sequenced with immunoSEQ multiplex PCR; TCRdb's copy has only in-frame clones and lacks some. That table gives V, J and clone size, and the DNA gave D and trimming. In the table there are around 65,000 clones, around four fifths of which are singletons. V usage is TRBV25-1 and J usage is TRBJ2-5, with TRBD1 matching 7 bases. This receptor was obtained from a human donor in a cohort sampled during active COVID-19. The sequenced material came from peripheral blood. This CDR3 is CASSEYWAGGQTQYF. CDR3 bases: TGTGCCAGCAGTGAATACTGGGCAGGGGGACAGACCCAGTACTTC.